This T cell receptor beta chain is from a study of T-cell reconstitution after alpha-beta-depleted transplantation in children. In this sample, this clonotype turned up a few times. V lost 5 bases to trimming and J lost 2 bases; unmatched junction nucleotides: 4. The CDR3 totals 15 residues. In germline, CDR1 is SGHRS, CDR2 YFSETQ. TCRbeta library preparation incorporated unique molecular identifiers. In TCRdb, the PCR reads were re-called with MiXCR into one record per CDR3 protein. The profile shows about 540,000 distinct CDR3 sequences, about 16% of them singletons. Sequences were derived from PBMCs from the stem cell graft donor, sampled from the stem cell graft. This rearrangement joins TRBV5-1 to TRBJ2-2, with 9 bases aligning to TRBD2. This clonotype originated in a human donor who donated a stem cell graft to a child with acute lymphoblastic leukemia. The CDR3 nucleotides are TGCGCCAGCAGTTCTAGCGGGACTAACACCGGGGAGCTGTTTTTT. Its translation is CASSSSGTNTGELFF.